Shown below are 2 T cell receptor beta chains from a single sample sequenced in a study of blood T cell repertoires in COVID-19. Profiled with immunoSEQ multiplex PCR; TCRdb holds only in-frame clones, not every one. The data show over 200,000 clones, 84% seen once. The sequencing sample was made of peripheral blood. These receptors originate from a woman older than 75 with COVID-19, enrolled during active disease.

This clone was counted a few times. CDR3 nucleotide sequence: TGTGCCATCAGTCCTCCTACGGAGGCGAGCGAGCAGTACTTC. Translated, it gives CAISPPTEASEQYF. The chain uses TRBV10-3 and TRBJ2-7, with a weak D call TRBD2 (5 bases). The germline V gene encodes CDR1 ENHRY and CDR2 SYGVKD. V was trimmed by 5 bases and J by 6 bases, leaving 17 bases between them. The length of the CDR3 is 14 residues.

The chain carries TRBV18 and TRBJ1-2; 11 bases are shared with TRBD1. V shed 5 bases, J shed 5 bases, and the junction held 4 bases outside the gene matches. The CDR3 extends over 14 amino acids. Germline V gene sequence: CDR1 KGHSH, CDR2 LQKENI. DNA for the CDR3: TGTGCCAGCTCATCGGGACAGGGGGGTTATGGCTACACCTTC. It translates to CASSSGQGGYGYTF.